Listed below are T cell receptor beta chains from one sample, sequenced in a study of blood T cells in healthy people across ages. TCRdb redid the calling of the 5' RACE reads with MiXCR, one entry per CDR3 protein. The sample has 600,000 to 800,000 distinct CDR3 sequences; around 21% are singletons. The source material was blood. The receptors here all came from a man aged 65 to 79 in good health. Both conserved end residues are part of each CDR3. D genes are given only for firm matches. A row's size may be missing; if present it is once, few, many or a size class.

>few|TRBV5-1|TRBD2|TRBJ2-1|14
TGCGCCAGCAGCTCTACTAGCGGGAGTACGGAGCAGTTCTTC
CASSSTSGSTEQFF
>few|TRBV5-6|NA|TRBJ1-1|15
TGTGCCAGCAGCATACTTCCAGGGTACGACACTGAAGCTTTCTTT
CASSILPGYDTEAFF
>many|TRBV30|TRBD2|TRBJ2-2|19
TGTGCCTGGCGCCCCGGGGGAACTAGCGGCAAATACCGGACCGGGGAGCTGTTTTTT
CAWRPGGTSGKYRTGELFF
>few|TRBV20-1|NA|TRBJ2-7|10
TGCAGTGCCCGGAGGGGGGAGCAGTACTTC
CSARRGEQYF
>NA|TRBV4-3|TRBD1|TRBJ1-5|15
TGCGCCAGCAGCCAAGACAGGGGGGTTGTTCAGCCCCAGCATTTT
CASSQDRGVVQPQHF
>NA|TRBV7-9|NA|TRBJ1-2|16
TGTGCCAGCAGCTTAGACAGCTCCCTGGGATTCTATGGCTACACCTTC
CASSLDSSLGFYGYTF
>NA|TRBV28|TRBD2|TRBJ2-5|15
TGTGTCACCATTAATAGCGGGAGGCCACGGGAGGCCCAGTACTTC
CVTINSGRPREAQYF
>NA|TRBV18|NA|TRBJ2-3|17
TGTGCCAGCTCACCACCGATGATGTACACCGGCACAGATACGCAGTATTTT
CASSPPMMYTGTDTQYF
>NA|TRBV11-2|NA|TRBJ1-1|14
TGTGCCAGCAGCTTTACGCCGGGAAACACTGAAGCTTTCTTT
CASSFTPGNTEAFF
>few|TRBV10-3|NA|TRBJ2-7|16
TGTGCCATCAGTGACCCTGGCGGGGTTAGGCTCTACGAGCAGTACTTC
CAISDPGGVRLYEQYF
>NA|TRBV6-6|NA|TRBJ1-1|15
TGTGCCAGCAGTTACATCGGGGGAGCGAACACTGAAGCTTTCTTT
CASSYIGGANTEAFF
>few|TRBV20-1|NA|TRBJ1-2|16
TGCAGTGCTAGAGAGTCCCGGGGGGACGACTACTATGGCTACACCTTC
CSARESRGDDYYGYTF
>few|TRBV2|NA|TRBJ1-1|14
TGTGCCAGCAGTGAATGGGCTGGGAACACTGAAGCTTTCTTT
CASSEWAGNTEAFF
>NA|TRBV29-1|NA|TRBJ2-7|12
TGCAGCGTTGTGAAGGGTCAGTACGAGCAGTACTTC
CSVVKGQYEQYF
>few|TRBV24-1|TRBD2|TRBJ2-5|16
TGTGCCACCAGTGATGGCGGGAGGGCCCCTGGGGAGACCCAGTACTTC
CATSDGGRAPGETQYF
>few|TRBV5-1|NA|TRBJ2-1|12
TGCGCCAGCGGAAGACAGTACAATGAGCAGTTCTTC
CASGRQYNEQFF
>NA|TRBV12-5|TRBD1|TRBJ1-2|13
TGTGCTAGTGGTACGGACAGGGCCGACGGCTACACCTTC
CASGTDRADGYTF
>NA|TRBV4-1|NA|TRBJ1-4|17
TGCGCCAGCAGCCAAGTCCTTCGGGGGCCAACTAATGAAAAACTGTTTTTT
CASSQVLRGPTNEKLFF
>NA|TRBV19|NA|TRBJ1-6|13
TGTGCCAGTAAGAGCTCCTATAATTCACCCCTCCACTTT
CASKSSYNSPLHF
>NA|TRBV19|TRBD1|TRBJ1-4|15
TGTGCCAGTAGTAACGAGAGGGGGCCGTTTGAAAAACTGTTTTTT
CASSNERGPFEKLFF
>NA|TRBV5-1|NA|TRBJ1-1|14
TGCGCCAGCAGCTCATCAGGTTTCGCCACTGAAGCTTTCTTT
CASSSSGFATEAFF
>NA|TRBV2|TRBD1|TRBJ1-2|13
TGTGCCAGCAGAGAGTTCGACAGGGAAGGCTACACCTTC
CASREFDREGYTF
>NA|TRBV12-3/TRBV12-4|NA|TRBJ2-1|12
TGTGCCAGCAGTCTGAGACAGAATGAGCAGTTCTTC
CASSLRQNEQFF
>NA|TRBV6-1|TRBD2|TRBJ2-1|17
TGTGCCAGCAGTGGGGGGACTAGCGGGGTCTACTACAATGAGCAGTTCTTC
CASSGGTSGVYYNEQFF
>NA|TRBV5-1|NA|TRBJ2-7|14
TGCGCCAGCAGCTTATTGGTTTCGACCTACGAGCAGTACTTC
CASSLLVSTYEQYF
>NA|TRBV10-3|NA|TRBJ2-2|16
TGTGCCATCAGTGAGTCTTGGGGACTCAACACCGGGGAGCTGTTTTTT
CAISESWGLNTGELFF
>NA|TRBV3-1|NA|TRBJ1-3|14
TGTGCCAGCAGCCAAGCGGATATTGGAAACACCATATATTTT
CASSQADIGNTIYF
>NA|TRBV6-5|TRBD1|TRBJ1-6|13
TGTGCCAGCAGAACAGGGGTTAGTTCACCCCTCCACTTT
CASRTGVSSPLHF
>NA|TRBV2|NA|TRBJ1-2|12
TGTGCCAGCACGACGGAAAACTATGGCTTCACCTTC
CASTTENYGFTF
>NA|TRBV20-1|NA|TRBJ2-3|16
TGCAGTGCTAGAGATGGCCTCTTTAAGCAGCCAGATACGCAGTATTTT
CSARDGLFKQPDTQYF
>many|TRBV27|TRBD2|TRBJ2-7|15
TGTGCCAGCAGTTTATCTCTAGCGGGAGTGTACGAGCAGTACTTC
CASSLSLAGVYEQYF
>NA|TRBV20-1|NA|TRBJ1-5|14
TGCAGTGCTAGAGATTCCGGGGGGCATCAGCCCCAGCATTTT
CSARDSGGHQPQHF
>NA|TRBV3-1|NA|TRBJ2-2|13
TGTGCCAGTCGACAGGGAGGAAGTAGGGAGCTGTTTTTT
CASRQGGSRELFF
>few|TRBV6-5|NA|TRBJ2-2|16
TGTGCCAGCAGTTACTCGAACCAGGGAGGCACCGGGGAGCTGTTTTTT
CASSYSNQGGTGELFF
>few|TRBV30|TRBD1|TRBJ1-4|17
TGTGCCTGGAGCCATCCGGGACAGGGGGCGGCTAATGAAAAACTGTTTTTT
CAWSHPGQGAANEKLFF
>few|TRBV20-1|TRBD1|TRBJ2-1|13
TGCAGTGTCCCTGACAGGGGGCGCAATGAGCAGTTCTTC
CSVPDRGRNEQFF
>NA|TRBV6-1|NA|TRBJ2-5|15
TGTGCCAGCAGTGAAGGGGCCCTGTACCAAGAGACCCAGTACTTC
CASSEGALYQETQYF
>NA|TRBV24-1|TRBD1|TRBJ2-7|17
TGTGCCACCAGTGATCCAGGACAGGGCCTTACAGGGAGCGAGCAGTACTTC
CATSDPGQGLTGSEQYF
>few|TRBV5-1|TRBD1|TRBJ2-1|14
TGCGCCAGCAGCTCGCAGGGGGCCGAGAATGAGCAGTTCTTC
CASSSQGAENEQFF
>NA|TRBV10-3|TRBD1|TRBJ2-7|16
TGTGCCATCAGTGGCGACTTCAGGGGGACGGACTACGAGCAGTACTTC
CAISGDFRGTDYEQYF
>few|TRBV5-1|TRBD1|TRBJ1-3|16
TGCGCCAGCAGCACCGGACAGGGCATCTCTGGAAACACCATATATTTT
CASSTGQGISGNTIYF
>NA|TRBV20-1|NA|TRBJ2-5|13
TGCAGTGCTGGAGCTCAGGGGAAAGAGACCCAGTACTTC
CSAGAQGKETQYF
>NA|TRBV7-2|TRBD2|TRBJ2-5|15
TGTGCCAGCAGCTTAGCGACTAGCGGGAGTCAGTCCCAGTACTTC
CASSLATSGSQSQYF
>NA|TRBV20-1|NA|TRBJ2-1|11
TGCAGTGCTCCTACGTCTGATGAGCAGTTCTTC
CSAPTSDEQFF
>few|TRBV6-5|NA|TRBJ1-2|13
TGTGCCAGCAGTTACCCGGACGGGAATGGCTACACCTTC
CASSYPDGNGYTF
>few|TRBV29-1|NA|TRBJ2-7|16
TGCAGCATTGAAGATCCTAAAACGGGACGGTCCTACGAGCAGTACTTC
CSIEDPKTGRSYEQYF